These T cell receptor beta chains were read from a single sample in a study of shared clonotypes between healthy human individuals. Here immunoSEQ multiplex PCR was the method, and the copy in TCRdb shows in-frame clones only, minus some. The sample consists of about 2.3 million clones, under 95% of them appearing once. Sequenced sample: naive CD4+ T cells from PBMCs. Receptors were obtained from a man younger than 35 in good health. Some clones in this sample may be carry-over from other donors' samples. Each CDR3 is given with its conserved first and last residue. Fields, in order: D gene, V gene, clone size, J gene, CDR3 DNA, CDR3 protein. The D gene is left open where the match is weak. Some rows have no size entry. The others give once, few or many, or a class for an expanded clone.

d_gene: .
v_gene: TRBV5-1
abundance: .
j_gene: TRBJ1-4
CDR3nt: TGCGCCAGCAGCAGGGACATCCCAACTAATGAAAAACTGTTTTTT
CDR3aa: CASSRDIPTNEKLFF

d_gene: .
v_gene: TRBV30
abundance: .
j_gene: TRBJ1-2
CDR3nt: TGTGCCTGGAGTGTACAGCCCCCTACTAACACCTTC
CDR3aa: CAWSVQPPTNTF

d_gene: .
v_gene: TRBV5-6
abundance: .
j_gene: TRBJ1-2
CDR3nt: TGTGCCAGCAGCTTGCGTGGGACACATCCAAACTATGGCTACACCTTC
CDR3aa: CASSLRGTHPNYGYTF

d_gene: TRBD2
v_gene: TRBV11-2
abundance: once
j_gene: TRBJ2-5
CDR3nt: TGTGCCAGCATGAAGGGGACTAGCGGATTCCAAGAGACCCAGTACTTC
CDR3aa: CASMKGTSGFQETQYF

d_gene: .
v_gene: TRBV28
abundance: .
j_gene: TRBJ2-7
CDR3nt: TGTGCCAGCAGTACCCCGGGACTCTGGAAGTACGAGCAGTACTTC
CDR3aa: CASSTPGLWKYEQYF

d_gene: TRBD1
v_gene: TRBV28
abundance: .
j_gene: TRBJ2-5
CDR3nt: TGTGCCAGCTGGGGGACAGGAGTCCAAGAGACCCAGTACTTC
CDR3aa: CASWGTGVQETQYF

d_gene: .
v_gene: TRBV27
abundance: .
j_gene: TRBJ2-7
CDR3nt: TGTGCCAGCAGTTTATGGCGGCAGGGGAACGAGCAGTACTTC
CDR3aa: CASSLWRQGNEQYF

d_gene: TRBD2
v_gene: TRBV5-1
abundance: .
j_gene: TRBJ2-2
CDR3nt: TGCGCCAGCAGCAAGGGGACTAGCGGGAGGCTTATCGGGGAGCTGTTTTTT
CDR3aa: CASSKGTSGRLIGELFF

d_gene: TRBD2
v_gene: TRBV7-8
abundance: .
j_gene: TRBJ2-3
CDR3nt: TGTGCCAGCAGCTTAGCGGGGAGGGTCGTGCATACGCAGTATTTT
CDR3aa: CASSLAGRVVHTQYF

d_gene: .
v_gene: TRBV28
abundance: .
j_gene: TRBJ1-2
CDR3nt: TGTGCCAGCAGGCCCCCGGGGGGCGGCTACACCTTC
CDR3aa: CASRPPGGGYTF

d_gene: TRBD1
v_gene: TRBV15
abundance: .
j_gene: TRBJ1-2
CDR3nt: TGTGCCACCAGCAGAGAAATCGGAGGGGGCGACTATGGCTACACCTTC
CDR3aa: CATSREIGGGDYGYTF

d_gene: .
v_gene: TRBV5-1
abundance: .
j_gene: TRBJ1-2
CDR3nt: TGCGCCAGCAGCTTGGAAGGGCAGAGCTATGGCTACACCTTC
CDR3aa: CASSLEGQSYGYTF

d_gene: TRBD1
v_gene: TRBV18
abundance: .
j_gene: TRBJ1-1
CDR3nt: TGTGCCAGCTCACCGGGACAGGTGGGTGAAGCTTTCTTT
CDR3aa: CASSPGQVGEAFF

d_gene: TRBD1
v_gene: TRBV11-3
abundance: .
j_gene: TRBJ2-7
CDR3nt: TGTGCCAGCAGTCGACAGGGGATGGGTGACTACGAGCAGTACTTC
CDR3aa: CASSRQGMGDYEQYF

d_gene: .
v_gene: TRBV11-2
abundance: .
j_gene: TRBJ2-3
CDR3nt: TGTGCCAGCATCCCACGGGGGTCGGGCACAGATACGCAGTATTTT
CDR3aa: CASIPRGSGTDTQYF